What follows are 9 T cell receptor beta chains derived from one specimen sequenced in a study of neurological immune-mediated disorders. A single record per CDR3 protein comes from TCRdb applying MiXCR to the 5' RACE reads. The data show more than 35,000 distinct CDR3 sequences, around 3.3% seen once. The sample was PBMCs. The receptors originated from a woman in her forties or fifties with multiple sclerosis.

At least ten counts were recorded for this clonotype. The V and J genes are TRBV3-1 and TRBJ1-1, with a weak D call TRBD1 (5 bases). Germline values: CDR1 LGHDT, CDR2 YNNKEL (reference sequence). This CDR3 is 16 amino acids long. The V end lost 4 bases, the J end lost 0 bases, and 15 bases lay between the germline ends. Written as DNA, the CDR3 is TGTGCCAGCAGCCCCCGGGACCGCATCCTGAACACTGAAGCTTTCTTT. Protein product: CASSPRDRILNTEAFF.

This clonotype was counted at least ten times. The V call is TRBV5-1, the J call TRBJ2-2; possible D gene TRBD2, 5 bases. With 6 bases removed from V and 0 bases from J, the gap between germline ends came to 9 bases. This CDR3 contains 14 residues. Germline CDR1 is SGHRS and CDR2 is YFSETQ. The CDR3 nucleotides are TGCGCCAGCAAGGAGGAGACGAACACCGGGGAGCTGTTTTTT. Encoded protein: CASKEETNTGELFF.

The sample holds many counts of this clonotype. V usage is TRBV20-1 and J usage is TRBJ2-1; 9 bases are a match to TRBD1. The germline V gene has CDR1 DFQATT and CDR2 SNEGSKA (reference sequence). V shed 1 base and J 5 bases; nucleotides not matched to a gene: 6. The CDR3 spans 15 residues. CDR3 nucleotide sequence: TGCAGTGCTAGAGGTCGACAGGGGGGACACAATGAGCAGTTCTTC. This sequence encodes CSARGRQGGHNEQFF.

Many counts were recorded for this clonotype. The gene calls are TRBV27 and TRBJ2-3; TRBD2 aligns across 8 bases. Germline CDR1 reads MNHEY; CDR2 reads SMNVEV (reference sequence). The CDR3 has 17 amino acids. The V gene end was trimmed by 6 bases and the J gene end by 4 bases; junction bases not matched to a gene: 15. The CDR3 reads CASSLSGAGGAADTQYF. The DNA of the CDR3 is TGTGCCAGCAGCCTCAGCGGGGCGGGAGGTGCGGCAGATACGCAGTATTTT.

This clonotype was observed at least ten times. This chain connects TRBV23-1 to TRBJ1-5, with D maybe TRBD1 (5 bases). TRBV23-1 is placed among ORFs of uncertain function. The CDR3 extends over 15 amino acids. Trimming removed 6 bases at V and 5 bases at J, with 17 bases between. CDR3 sequence (DNA): TGCGCCAGCAGAAGAGACAGAGTGTGGGATCAGCCCCAGCATTTT. Translating gives CASRRDRVWDQPQHF.

In its sample, this clonotype was seen many times. The junction and the germline gene differ at one end; a read error may be behind it. The chain uses TRBV7-7 and TRBJ2-3; the D is unclear. There are 14 residues in the CDR3. Germline CDR1 is SSHAT and CDR2 is FNYEAQ (reference sequence). CDR3 region: CASSFGGITDTQYF. The CDR3 region has the DNA TGTGCTAGCAGCTTCGGCGGAATCACAGATACGCAGTATTTT.

This clonotype occurred many times. The V and J genes are TRBV28 and TRBJ2-1, with D possibly being TRBD2 (5 bases). Germline V gives CDR1 MDHEN, CDR2 SYDVKM. The CDR3 has 13 amino acids. The ends were cut back, 3 bases at V and 10 bases at J, with 13 bases in the middle. In nucleotides, the CDR3 is TGTGCCAGCAGTTTCCTCGAACCTAGCGAGCAGTTCTTC. It yields the protein CASSFLEPSEQFF.

The sample holds many counts of this clonotype. This chain uses TRBV5-1 with TRBJ1-6; D perhaps matches TRBD1 (5 bases). This CDR3 is built from 16 residues. V was cut by 0 bases and J by 0 bases, with 7 bases left in between. Germline-derived CDR1 and CDR2 are SGHRS and YFSETQ. This CDR3 reads CASSLAGSSYNSPLHF. CDR3 DNA: TGCGCCAGCAGCTTGGCAGGGAGCTCCTATAATTCACCCCTCCACTTT.

Remarks on this clonotype: This clone may be a read error of a much larger clone one base away. The V gene is TRBV29-1, the J gene TRBJ2-5; D is uncertain. This CDR3 region has 12 residues. CDR1 and CDR2 (germline): SQVTM, ANQGSEA. The CDR3 is CSAELGMQTKYF. The DNA of the CDR3 is TGCAGCGCAGAACTGGGGATGCAGACCAAGTACTTC.